The clone carrying this T cell receptor (beta chain) was seen ten or more times. This entry is derived from a study of early T cells in non-severe SARS-CoV-2 infection. Looking at the study overall: RNA in bulk from unsorted whole blood was sequenced, and chains were unpaired.

V lost 3 bases and J 9 bases, leaving 12 bases between the germline ends. The CDR3 runs to 13 residues. Germline V gene lookup returns CDR1 KGHSH and CDR2 LQKENI. cDNA molecules, individually, were tagged with unique molecular identifiers. TCRdb used MiXCR to reprocess the 5' RACE reads, holding one entry per CDR3 protein. The top ten clones hold 4.5% to 5.5% of a sample with tens of thousands of distinct CDR3 sequences, around 5.7% of them seen once. The sample was whole blood. The chain couples TRBV18 to TRBJ1-5; no clear D. The TCR comes from an adult who was a healthcare worker with PCR-confirmed SARS-CoV-2 infection or an uninfected control (not recorded which). CDR3 sequence reads: CASSPEMGRPQHF. In DNA form, the CDR3 reads TGTGCCAGCTCACCCGAAATGGGGAGGCCCCAGCATTTT. The full variable domain, completed using reference TRBV18 and TRBJ1-5, is NAGVMQNPRHLVRRRGQEARLRCSPMKGHSHVYWYRQLPEEGLKFMVYLQKENIIDESGMPKERFSAEFPKEGPSILRIQQVVRGDSAAYFCASSPEMGRPQHFGDGTRLSIL.